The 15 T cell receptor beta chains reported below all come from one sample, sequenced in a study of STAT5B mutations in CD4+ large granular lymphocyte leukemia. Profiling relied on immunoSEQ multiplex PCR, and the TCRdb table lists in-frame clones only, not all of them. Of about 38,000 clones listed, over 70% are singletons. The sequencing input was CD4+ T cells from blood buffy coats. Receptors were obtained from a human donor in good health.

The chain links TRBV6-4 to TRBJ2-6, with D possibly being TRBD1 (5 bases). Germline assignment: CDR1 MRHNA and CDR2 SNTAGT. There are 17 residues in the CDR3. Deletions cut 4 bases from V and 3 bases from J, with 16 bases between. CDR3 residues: CASSAFPGFGGANVLTF. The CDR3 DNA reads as TGTGCCAGCAGTGCCTTTCCAGGGTTCGGTGGGGCCAACGTCCTGACTTTC.

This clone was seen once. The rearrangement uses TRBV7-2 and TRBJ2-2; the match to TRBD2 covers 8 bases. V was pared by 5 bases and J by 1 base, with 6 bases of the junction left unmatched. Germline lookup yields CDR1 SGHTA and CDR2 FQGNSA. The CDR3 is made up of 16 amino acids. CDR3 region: CASSLHGGGNTGELFF. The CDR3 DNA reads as TGTGCCAGCAGCCTCCACGGGGGGGGGAACACCGGGGAGCTGTTTTTT.

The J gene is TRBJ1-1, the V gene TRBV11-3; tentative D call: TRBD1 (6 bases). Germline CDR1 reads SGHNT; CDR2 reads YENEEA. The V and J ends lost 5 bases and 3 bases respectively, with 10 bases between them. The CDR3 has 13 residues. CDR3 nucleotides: TGTGCCAGCAGCAGGACAGAAGACACTGAAGCTTTCTTT. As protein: CASSRTEDTEAFF.

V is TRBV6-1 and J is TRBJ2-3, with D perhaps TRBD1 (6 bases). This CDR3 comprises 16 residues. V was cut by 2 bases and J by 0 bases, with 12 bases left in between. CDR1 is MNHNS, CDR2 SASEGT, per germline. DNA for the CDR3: TGTGCCAGCAGTGAACAAGGCAGGGGTAGCACAGATACGCAGTATTTT. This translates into CASSEQGRGSTDTQYF.

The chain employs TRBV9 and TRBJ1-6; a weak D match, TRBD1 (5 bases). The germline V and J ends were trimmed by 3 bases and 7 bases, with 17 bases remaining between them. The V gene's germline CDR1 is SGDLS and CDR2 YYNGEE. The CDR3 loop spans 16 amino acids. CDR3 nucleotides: TGTGCCAGCAGCGGTGAATCAGGGATAGACAATTCACCCCTCCACTTT. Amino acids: CASSGESGIDNSPLHF.

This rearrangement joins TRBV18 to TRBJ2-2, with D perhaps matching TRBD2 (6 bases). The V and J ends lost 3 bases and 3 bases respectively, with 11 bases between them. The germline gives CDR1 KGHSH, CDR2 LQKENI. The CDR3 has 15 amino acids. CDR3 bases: TGTGCCAGCTCACCCAGGGACTTTGACACCGGGGAGCTGTTTTTT. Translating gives CASSPRDFDTGELFF.

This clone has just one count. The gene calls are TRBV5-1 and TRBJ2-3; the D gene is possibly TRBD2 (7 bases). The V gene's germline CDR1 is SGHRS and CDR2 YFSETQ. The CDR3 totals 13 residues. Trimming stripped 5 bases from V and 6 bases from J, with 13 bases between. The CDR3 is CASREGGGDTQYF. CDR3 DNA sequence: TGCGCCAGCAGAGAGGGCGGGGGCGATACGCAGTATTTT.

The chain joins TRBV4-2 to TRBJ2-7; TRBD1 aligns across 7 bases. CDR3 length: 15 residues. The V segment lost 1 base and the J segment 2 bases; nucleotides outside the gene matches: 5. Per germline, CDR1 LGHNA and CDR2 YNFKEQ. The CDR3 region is CASSQVETGTYEQYF. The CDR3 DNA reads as TGTGCCAGCAGCCAAGTAGAGACAGGGACCTACGAGCAGTACTTC.

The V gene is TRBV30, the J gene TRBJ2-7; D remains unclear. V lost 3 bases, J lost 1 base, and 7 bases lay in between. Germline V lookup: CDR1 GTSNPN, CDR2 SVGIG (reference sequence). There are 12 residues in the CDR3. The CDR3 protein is CAWSPDSYEQYF. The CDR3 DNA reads TGTGCCTGGAGCCCGGATTCCTACGAGCAGTACTTC.

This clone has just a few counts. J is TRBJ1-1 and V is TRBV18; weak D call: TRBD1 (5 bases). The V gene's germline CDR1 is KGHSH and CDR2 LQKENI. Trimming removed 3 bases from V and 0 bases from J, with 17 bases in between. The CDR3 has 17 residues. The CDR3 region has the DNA TGTGCCAGCTCACCTCAAGGGGCAGTAATGATGAACACTGAAGCTTTCTTT. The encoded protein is CASSPQGAVMMNTEAFF.

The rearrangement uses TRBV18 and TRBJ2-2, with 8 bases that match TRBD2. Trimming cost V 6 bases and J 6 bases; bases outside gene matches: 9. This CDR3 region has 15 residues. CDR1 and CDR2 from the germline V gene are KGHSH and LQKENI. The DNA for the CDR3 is TGTGCCAGCTCGCCTCCGGGACTAGGGGCCGGGGAGCTGTTTTTT. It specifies CASSPPGLGAGELFF.

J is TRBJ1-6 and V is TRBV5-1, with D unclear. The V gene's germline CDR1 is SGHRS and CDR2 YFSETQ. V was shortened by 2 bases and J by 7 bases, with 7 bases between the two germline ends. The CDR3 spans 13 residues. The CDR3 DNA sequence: TGCGCCAGCAGCTTAAACGGGAATTCACCCCTCCACTTT. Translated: CASSLNGNSPLHF.

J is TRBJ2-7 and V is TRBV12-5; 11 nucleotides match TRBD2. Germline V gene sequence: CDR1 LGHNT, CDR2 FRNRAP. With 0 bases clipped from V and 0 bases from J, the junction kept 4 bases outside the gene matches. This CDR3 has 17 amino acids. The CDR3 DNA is TGTGCTAGTGGTTTGGTACTAGCGGGGGCCTTCTCCTACGAGCAGTACTTC. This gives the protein CASGLVLAGAFSYEQYF.

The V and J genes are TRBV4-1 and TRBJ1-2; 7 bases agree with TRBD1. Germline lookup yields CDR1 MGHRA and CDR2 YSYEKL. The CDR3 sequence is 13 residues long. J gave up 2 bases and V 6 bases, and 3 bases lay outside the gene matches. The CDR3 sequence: CASRPTGNYGYTF. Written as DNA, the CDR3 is TGCGCCAGCAGACCGACAGGGAACTATGGCTACACCTTC.

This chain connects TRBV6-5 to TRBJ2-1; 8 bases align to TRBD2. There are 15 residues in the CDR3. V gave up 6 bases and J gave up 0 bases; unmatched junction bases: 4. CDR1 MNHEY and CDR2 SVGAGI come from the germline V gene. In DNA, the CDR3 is TGTGCCAGCAGAGTTAGCGGGGCCTCCTACAATGAGCAGTTCTTC. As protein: CASRVSGASYNEQFF.